The present TCR beta chain was sequenced within a study of blood T cells in healthy people across ages. Looking at the study overall: About one barcoded beta molecule was captured per two T cells (by template switching). Study observations and caveats: For the donors, CMV status was unknown and possibly confounded expanded clonotype changes.

In the case of this clonotype: As yet, its antigen is unknown. At one end the junction does not follow the germline gene, possibly because of a read error.

Alongside a J-beta primer mix, a sample-barcoded 5' primer served in a second PCR lasting roughly 7 to 11 cycles. Template switching added a 12-random-nucleotide identifier to every cDNA molecule. Via MiXCR, TCRdb re-called the 5' RACE reads, giving one row per CDR3 protein. Of around 800,000 distinct CDR3 sequences listed, less than 70% are singletons. Each donor was a healthy Caucasian individual from Russia, aged roughly 6 to 90. CDR3 length: 17 amino acids. Germline assignment: CDR1 MNHNS and CDR2 SASEGT. Sequences were obtained from blood. The rearrangement joins TRBV6-1 to TRBJ2-7, with TRBD2 matching over 8 bases. This sequence originates from an elderly man in good health. CDR3 nucleotide sequence: TGTGCCGCGGTCCCAAGTACGAGAGGCGGGAGGAGACACGAGCGGTACTTC. This codes for CAAVPSTRGGRRHERYF.